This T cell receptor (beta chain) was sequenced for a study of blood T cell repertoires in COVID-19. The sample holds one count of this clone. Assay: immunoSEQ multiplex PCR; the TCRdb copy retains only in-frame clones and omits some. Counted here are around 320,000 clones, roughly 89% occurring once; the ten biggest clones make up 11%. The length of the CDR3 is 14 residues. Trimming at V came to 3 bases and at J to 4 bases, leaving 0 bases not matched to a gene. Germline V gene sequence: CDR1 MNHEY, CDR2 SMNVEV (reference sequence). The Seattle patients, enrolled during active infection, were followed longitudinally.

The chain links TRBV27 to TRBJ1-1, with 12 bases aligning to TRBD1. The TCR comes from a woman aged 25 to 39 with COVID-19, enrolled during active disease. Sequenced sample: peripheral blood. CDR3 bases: TGTGCCAGCAGTTTGGGACAGGGGGCCACTGAAGCTTTCTTT. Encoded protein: CASSLGQGATEAFF.